This T cell receptor (beta chain) was sequenced for a study of cytomegalovirus exposure and HLA in healthy donors. Study-wide results and caveats: Researchers catalogued approximately 170 TCR beta chains as cytomegalovirus-associated. A prior analysis recorded that most TCR beta V segments were productive about 87% or about 30% of the time. Based on reports, TCR beta sequences accurately predicted HLA-A and HLA-B alleles for most subjects.

Researchers ran the PCR with 60 Vbeta and 13 Jbeta primers. TCRdb's table, derived via immunoSEQ multiplex PCR, lists solely in-frame clones and lacks some. The sample's table shows some 110,000 clones. Trimming took 5 bases from V and 3 from J; bases not matched to a gene: 7. This CDR3 spans 16 amino acids. Per the germline V gene, CDR1 is SGHVS and CDR2 is FQNEAQ. Points on this clone: What it binds is unknown.

The source is a man between 18 and 35 years old in good health and CMV-seronegative. V gene TRBV7-8 combines with J gene TRBJ2-7, with TRBD2 identical over 13 bases. Sequenced: PBMCs. CDR3 amino acids: CASSMPRTSGSYEQYF. CDR3 coding DNA: TGTGCCAGCAGCATGCCGAGGACTAGCGGGAGCTACGAGCAGTACTTC.